Sequencing of this TCR beta chain was carried out in a study of technical replicates of blood from several donors. The CDR3 spans 15 residues. Germline assignment: CDR1 SGDLS and CDR2 YYNGEE. J lost 5 bases, V lost 0 bases, and 6 bases had no gene match. Method: immunoSEQ multiplex PCR; TCRdb's copy keeps in-frame clones and lacks some. This table holds 60,000 to 80,000 clones, roughly 90% found once. The sequencing sample was made of PBMCs. This receptor was identified in a human donor in good health. Some clones in this sample may be carry-over from other donors' samples. V usage is TRBV9 and J usage is TRBJ2-5; the match to TRBD1 covers 8 bases. The CDR3 sequence: CASSVATTGGETQYF. In DNA, the CDR3 is TGTGCCAGCAGCGTAGCTACAACAGGGGGGGAGACCCAGTACTTC.